One TCR beta chain is described in this entry. TCRdb's copy holds only in-frame clones and misses some; the assay was immunoSEQ multiplex PCR. This sample carries roughly 230,000 clones, around 82% of them seen once, and the ten largest clones take about 4.2%. This record belongs to a study of blood T cell repertoires in COVID-19. About the research overall: The analysed material was cDNA or gDNA that came from T cells, B-cell-depleted T cells, or PBMCs.

CDR3 size: 14 residues. CDR1 and CDR2 from the germline V gene are MNHEY and SVGAGI. J was trimmed by 7 bases and V by 6 bases; bases with no gene match: 9. The chain recombines TRBV6-5 with TRBJ2-7, with 10 bases fitting TRBD1. The sequenced material came from peripheral blood. The clonotype originates from a man between 50 and 59 years old with active or convalescent COVID-19. The CDR3 coding sequence is TGTGCCAGCAGGGGGACAGGGGCCCCGGGAGAGCAGTACTTC. Residues: CASRGTGAPGEQYF.